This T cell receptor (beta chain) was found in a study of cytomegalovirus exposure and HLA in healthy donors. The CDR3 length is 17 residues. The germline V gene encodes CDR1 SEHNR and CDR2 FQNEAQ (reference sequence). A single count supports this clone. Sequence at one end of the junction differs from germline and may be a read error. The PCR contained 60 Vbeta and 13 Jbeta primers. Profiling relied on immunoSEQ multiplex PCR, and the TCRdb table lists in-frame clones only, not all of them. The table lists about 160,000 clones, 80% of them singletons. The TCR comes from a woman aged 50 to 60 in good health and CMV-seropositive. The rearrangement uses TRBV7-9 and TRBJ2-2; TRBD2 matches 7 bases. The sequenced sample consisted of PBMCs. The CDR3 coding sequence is TGTTCCAGCAGCTTACGGGATGCAGGGAGGGACACCGGGGAGCTGTTTTTT. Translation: CSSSLRDAGRDTGELFF.